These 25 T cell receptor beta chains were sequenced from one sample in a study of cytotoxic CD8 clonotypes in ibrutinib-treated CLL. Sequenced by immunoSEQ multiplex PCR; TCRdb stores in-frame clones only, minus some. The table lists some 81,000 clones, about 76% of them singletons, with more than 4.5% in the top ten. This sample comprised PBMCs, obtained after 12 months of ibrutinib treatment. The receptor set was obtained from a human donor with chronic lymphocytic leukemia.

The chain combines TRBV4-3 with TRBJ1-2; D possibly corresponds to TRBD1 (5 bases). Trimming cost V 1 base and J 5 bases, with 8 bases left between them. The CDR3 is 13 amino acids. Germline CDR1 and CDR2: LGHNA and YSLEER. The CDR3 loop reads CASSQVGRYGYTF. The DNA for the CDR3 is TGCGCCAGCAGCCAAGTGGGGCGGTATGGCTACACCTTC.

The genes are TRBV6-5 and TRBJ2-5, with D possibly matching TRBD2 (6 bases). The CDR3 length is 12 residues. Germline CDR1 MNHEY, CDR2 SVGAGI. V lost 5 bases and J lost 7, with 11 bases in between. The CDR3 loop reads CASSRTGGTQYF. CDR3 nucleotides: TGTGCCAGCAGTAGGACCGGGGGGACCCAGTACTTC.

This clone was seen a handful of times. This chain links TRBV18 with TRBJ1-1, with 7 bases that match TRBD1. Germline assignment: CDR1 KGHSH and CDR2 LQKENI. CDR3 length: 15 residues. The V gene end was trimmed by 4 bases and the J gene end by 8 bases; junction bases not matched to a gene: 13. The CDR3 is CASSRAGQQLGEAFF. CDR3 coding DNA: TGTGCCAGCTCACGAGCGGGACAGCAGCTCGGGGAAGCTTTCTTT.

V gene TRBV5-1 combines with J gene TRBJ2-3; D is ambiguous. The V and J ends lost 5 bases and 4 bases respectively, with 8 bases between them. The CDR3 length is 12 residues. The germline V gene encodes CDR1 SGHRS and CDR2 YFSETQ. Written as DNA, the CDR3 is TGCGCCAGCAGAACAGAGGCAGATACGCAGTATTTT. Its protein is CASRTEADTQYF.

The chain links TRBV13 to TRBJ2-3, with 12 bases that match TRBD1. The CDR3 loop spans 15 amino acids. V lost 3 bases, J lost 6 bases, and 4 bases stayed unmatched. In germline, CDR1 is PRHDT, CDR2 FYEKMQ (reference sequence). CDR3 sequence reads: CASSFRDRGRDTQYF. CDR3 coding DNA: TGTGCCAGCAGCTTCCGGGACAGGGGGCGGGATACGCAGTATTTT.

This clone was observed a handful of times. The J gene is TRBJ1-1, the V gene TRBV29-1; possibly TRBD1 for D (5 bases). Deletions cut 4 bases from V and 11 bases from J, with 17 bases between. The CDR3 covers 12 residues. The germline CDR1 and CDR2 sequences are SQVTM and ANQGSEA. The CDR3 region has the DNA TGCAGCGTTGCGGGGCAGCTTCGGGATGCTTTCTTT. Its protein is CSVAGQLRDAFF. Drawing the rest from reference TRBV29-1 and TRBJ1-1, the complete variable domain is SAVISQKPSRDICQRGTSLTIQCQVDSQVTMMFWYRQQPGQSLTLIATANQGSEATYESGFVIDKFPISRPNLTFSTLTVSNMSPEDSSIYLCSVAGQLRDAFFGQGTRLTVV.

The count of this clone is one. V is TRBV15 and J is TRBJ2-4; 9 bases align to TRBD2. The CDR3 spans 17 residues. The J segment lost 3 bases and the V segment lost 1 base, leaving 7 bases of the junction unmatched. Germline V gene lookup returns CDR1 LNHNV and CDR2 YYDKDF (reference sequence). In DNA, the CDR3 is TGTGCCACCAGCAGAGGAATAGCGGGAGTCGTCAAAAACATTCAGTACTTC. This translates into CATSRGIAGVVKNIQYF.

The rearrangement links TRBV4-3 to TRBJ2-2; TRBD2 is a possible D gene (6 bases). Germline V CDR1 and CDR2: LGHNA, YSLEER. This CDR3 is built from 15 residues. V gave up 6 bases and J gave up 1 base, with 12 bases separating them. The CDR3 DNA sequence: TGCGCCAGCAGATGGGATAGCGGGAACACCGGGGAGCTGTTTTTT. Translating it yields CASRWDSGNTGELFF.

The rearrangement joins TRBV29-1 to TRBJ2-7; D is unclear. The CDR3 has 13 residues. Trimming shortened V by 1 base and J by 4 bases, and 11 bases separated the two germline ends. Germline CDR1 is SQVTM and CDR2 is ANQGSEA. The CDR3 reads CSVEGVGFYEQYF. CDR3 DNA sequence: TGCAGCGTTGAAGGAGTTGGGTTTTACGAGCAGTACTTC.

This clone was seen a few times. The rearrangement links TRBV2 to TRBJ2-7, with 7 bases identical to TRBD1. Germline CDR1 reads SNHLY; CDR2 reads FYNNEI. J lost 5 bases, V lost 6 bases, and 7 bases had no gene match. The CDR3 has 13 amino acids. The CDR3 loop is CASRTGSIHEQYF. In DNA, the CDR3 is TGTGCCAGCAGGACAGGGTCTATCCACGAGCAGTACTTC.

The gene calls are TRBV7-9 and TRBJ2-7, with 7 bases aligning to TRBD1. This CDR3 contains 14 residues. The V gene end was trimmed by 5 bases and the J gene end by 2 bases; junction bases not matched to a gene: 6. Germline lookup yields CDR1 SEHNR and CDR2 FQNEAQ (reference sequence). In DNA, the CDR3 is TGTGCCAGCAGCCTACTGGGACAGACCTACGAGCAGTACTTC. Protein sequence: CASSLLGQTYEQYF.

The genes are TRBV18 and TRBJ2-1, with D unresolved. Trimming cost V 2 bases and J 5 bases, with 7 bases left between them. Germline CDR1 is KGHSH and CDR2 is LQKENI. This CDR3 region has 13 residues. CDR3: CASSPSADNEQFF. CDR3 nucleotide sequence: TGTGCCAGCTCACCATCGGCGGACAATGAGCAGTTCTTC.

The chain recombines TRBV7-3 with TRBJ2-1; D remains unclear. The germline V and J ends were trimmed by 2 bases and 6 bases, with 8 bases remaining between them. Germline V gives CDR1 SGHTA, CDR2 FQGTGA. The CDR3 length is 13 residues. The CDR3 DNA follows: TGTGCCAGCAGCTTAGACCCCAGCAATGAGCAGTTCTTC. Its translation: CASSLDPSNEQFF.

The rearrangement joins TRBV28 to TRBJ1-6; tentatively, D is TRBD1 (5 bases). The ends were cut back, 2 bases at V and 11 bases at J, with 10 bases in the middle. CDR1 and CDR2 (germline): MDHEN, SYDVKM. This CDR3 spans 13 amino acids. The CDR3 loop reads CASSLGPGAPLHF. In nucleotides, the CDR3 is TGTGCCAGCAGTTTAGGCCCGGGGGCACCCCTCCACTTT.

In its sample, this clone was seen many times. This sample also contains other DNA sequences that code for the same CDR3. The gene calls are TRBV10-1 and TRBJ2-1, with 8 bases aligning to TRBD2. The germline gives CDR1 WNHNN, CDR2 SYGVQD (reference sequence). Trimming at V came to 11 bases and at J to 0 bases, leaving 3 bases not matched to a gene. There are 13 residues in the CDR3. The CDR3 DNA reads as TGCGCCTCCACTAGCGGCTCCTACAATGAGCAGTTCTTC. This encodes CASTSGSYNEQFF.

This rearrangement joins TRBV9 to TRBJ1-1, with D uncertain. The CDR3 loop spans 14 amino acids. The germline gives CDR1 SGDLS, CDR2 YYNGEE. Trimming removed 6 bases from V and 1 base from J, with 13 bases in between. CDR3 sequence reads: CASTPGGTNTEAFF. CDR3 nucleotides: TGTGCCAGCACCCCAGGCGGCACGAACACTGAAGCTTTCTTT. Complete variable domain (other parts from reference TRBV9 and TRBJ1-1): DSGVTQTPKHLITATGQRVTLRCSPRSGDLSVYWYQQSLDQGLQFLIQYYNGEERAKGNILERFSAQQFPDLHSELNLSSLELGDSALYFCASTPGGTNTEAFFGQGTRLTVV.

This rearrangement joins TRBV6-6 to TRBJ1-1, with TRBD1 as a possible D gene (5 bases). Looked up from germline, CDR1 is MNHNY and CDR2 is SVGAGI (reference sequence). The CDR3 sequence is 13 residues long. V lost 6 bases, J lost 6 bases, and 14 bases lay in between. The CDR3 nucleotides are TGTGCCAGCAGCCAGGGACCGAGCGCTGAAGCTTTCTTT. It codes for CASSQGPSAEAFF.

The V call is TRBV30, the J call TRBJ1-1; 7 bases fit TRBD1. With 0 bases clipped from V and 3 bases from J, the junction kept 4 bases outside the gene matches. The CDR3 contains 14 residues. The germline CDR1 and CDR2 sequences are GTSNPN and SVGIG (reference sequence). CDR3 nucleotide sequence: TGTGCCTGGAGTGTACGAGACAGGGACACTGAAGCTTTCTTT. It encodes CAWSVRDRDTEAFF.

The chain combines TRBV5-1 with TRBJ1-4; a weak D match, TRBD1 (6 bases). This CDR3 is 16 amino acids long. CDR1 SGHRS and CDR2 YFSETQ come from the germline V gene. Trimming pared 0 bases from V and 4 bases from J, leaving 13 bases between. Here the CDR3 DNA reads TGCGCCAGCAGCTTGGTTTCGGGACACATTAATGAAAAACTGTTTTTT. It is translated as CASSLVSGHINEKLFF.

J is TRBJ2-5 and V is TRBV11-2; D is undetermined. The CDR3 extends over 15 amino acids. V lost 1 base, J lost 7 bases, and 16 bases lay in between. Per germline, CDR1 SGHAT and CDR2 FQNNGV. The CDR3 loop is CASSLGRYLPGTQYF. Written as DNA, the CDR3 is TGTGCCAGCAGCTTAGGGCGGTACCTCCCCGGGACCCAGTACTTC. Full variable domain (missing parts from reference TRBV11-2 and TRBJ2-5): EAGVAQSPRYKIIEKRQSVAFWCNPISGHATLYWYQQILGQGPKLLIQFQNNGVVDDSQLPKDRFSAERLKGVDSTLKIQPAKLEDSAVYLCASSLGRYLPGTQYFGPGTRLLVL.

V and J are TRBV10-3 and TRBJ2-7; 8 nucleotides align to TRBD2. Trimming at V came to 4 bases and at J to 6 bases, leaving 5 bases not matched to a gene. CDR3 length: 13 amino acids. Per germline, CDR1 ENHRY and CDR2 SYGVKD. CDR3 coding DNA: TGTGCCATCAGTGGCCGGGAGGGCGCCGAGCAGTACTTC. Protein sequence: CAISGREGAEQYF.

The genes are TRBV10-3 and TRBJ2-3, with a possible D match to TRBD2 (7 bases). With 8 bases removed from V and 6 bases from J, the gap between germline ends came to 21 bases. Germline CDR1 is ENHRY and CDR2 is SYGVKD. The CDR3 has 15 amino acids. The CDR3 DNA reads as TGTGCCATCGGTCCGCTAGCAGGGGAGGGGGATACGCAGTATTTT. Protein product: CAIGPLAGEGDTQYF.

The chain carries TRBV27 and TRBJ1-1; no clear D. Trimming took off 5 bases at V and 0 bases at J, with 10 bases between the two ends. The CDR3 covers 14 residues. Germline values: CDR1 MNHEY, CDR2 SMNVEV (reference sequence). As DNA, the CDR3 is TGTGCCAGCAGTGGGCAGCTGATGAACACTGAAGCTTTCTTT. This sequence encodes CASSGQLMNTEAFF.

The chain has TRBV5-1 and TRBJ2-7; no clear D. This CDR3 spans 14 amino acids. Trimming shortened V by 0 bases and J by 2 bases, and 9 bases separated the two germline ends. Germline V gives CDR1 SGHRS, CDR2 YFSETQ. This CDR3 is CASSLGGIAYEQYF. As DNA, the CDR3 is TGCGCCAGCAGCTTGGGGGGAATAGCCTACGAGCAGTACTTC.

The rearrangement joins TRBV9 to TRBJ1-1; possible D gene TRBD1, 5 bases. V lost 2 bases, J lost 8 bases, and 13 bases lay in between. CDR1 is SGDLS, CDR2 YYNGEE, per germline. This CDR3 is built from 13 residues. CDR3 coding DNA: TGTGCCAGCAGCGTGGGGCAGCTAACAGAAGCTTTCTTT. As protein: CASSVGQLTEAFF.